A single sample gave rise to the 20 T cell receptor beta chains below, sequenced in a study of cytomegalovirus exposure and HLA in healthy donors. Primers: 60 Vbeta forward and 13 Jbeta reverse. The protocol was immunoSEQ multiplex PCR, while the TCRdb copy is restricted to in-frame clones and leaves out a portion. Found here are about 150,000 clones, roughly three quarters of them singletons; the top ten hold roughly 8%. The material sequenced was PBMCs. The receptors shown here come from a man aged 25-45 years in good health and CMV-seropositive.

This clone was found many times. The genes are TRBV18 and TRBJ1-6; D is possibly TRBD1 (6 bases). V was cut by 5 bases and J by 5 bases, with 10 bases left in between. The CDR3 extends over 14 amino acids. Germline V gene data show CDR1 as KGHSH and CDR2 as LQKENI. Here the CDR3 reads CASSTGNHNSPLHF. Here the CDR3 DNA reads TGTGCCAGCTCAACAGGGAATCATAATTCACCCCTCCACTTT.

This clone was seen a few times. CDR3 region: CASSFRGQETQYF. DNA of the CDR3: TGTGCCAGCAGCTTTAGGGGGCAAGAGACCCAGTACTTC. The chain is built from TRBV13 and TRBJ2-5, with D perhaps matching TRBD1 (6 bases). CDR1 is PRHDT, CDR2 FYEKMQ, per germline (reference sequence). V lost 3 bases and J 2 bases, leaving 7 bases between the germline ends. CDR3 length: 13 residues. Supplemented by reference TRBV13 and TRBJ2-5, the full variable domain reads AAGVIQSPRHLIKEKRETATLKCYPIPRHDTVYWYQQGPGQDPQFLISFYEKMQSDKGSIPDRFSAQQFSDYHSELNMSSLELGDSALYFCASSFRGQETQYFGPGTRLLVL.

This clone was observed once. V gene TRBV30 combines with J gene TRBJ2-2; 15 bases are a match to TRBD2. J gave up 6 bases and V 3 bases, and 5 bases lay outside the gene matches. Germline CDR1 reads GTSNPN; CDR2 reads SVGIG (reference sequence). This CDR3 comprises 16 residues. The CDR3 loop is CAWSWTSGRAPGELFF. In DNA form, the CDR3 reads TGTGCCTGGAGCTGGACTAGCGGGAGGGCCCCCGGGGAGCTGTTTTTT. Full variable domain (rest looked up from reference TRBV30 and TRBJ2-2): SQTIHQWPATLVQPVGSPLSLECTVEGTSNPNLYWYRQAAGRGLQLLFYSVGIGQISSEVPQNLSASRPQDRQFILSSKKLLLSDSGFYLCAWSWTSGRAPGELFFGEGSRLTVL.

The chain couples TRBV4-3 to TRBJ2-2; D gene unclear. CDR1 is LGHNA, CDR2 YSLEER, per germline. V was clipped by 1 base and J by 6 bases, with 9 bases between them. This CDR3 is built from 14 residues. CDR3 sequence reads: CASSQGRAPGELFF. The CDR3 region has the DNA TGCGCCAGCAGCCAAGGGCGAGCGCCCGGGGAGCTGTTTTTT.

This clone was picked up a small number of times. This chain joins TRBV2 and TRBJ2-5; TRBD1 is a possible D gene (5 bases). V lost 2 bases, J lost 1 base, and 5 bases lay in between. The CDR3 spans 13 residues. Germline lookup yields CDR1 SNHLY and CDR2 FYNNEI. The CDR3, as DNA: TGTGCCAGCAGTGAAAGGGGCCAAGAGACCCAGTACTTC. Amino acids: CASSERGQETQYF.

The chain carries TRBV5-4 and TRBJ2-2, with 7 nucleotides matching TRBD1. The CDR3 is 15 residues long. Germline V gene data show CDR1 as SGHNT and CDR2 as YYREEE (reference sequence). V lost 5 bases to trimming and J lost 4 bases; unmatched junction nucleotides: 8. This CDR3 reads CASRPGTAITGELFF. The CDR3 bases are TGTGCCAGCAGACCCGGGACAGCAATCACCGGGGAGCTGTTTTTT.

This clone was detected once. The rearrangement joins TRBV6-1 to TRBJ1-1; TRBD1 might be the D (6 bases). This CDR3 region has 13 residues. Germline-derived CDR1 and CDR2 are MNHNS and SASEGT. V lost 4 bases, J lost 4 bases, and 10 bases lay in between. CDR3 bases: TGTGCCAGCAGTGCGGACAGAAGCACTGAAGCTTTCTTT. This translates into CASSADRSTEAFF.

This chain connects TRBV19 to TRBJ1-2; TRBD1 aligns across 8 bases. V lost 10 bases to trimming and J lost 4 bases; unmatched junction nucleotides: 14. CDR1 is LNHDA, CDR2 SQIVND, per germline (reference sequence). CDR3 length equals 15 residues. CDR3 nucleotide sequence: TGTGCCACCCGACCGGGGACAGGCCGCGGCTATGGCTACACCTTC. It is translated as CATRPGTGRGYGYTF.

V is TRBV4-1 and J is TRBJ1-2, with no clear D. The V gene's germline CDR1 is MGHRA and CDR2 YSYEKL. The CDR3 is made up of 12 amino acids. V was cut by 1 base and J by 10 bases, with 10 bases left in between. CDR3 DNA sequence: TGCGCCAGCAGCCAAGGGGCAGAATACTACACCTTC. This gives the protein CASSQGAEYYTF.

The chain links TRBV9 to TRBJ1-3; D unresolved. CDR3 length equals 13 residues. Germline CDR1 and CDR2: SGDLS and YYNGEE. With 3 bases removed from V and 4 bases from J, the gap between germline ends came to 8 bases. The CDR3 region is CASSATGGNTIYF. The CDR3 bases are TGTGCCAGCAGCGCGACCGGGGGAAACACCATATATTTT.

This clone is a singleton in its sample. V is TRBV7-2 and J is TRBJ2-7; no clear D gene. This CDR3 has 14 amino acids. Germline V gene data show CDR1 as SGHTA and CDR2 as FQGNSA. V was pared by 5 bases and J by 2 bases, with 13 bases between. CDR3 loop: CASSPLSPPYEQYF. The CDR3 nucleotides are TGTGCCAGCAGCCCCCTGTCCCCCCCCTACGAGCAGTACTTC.

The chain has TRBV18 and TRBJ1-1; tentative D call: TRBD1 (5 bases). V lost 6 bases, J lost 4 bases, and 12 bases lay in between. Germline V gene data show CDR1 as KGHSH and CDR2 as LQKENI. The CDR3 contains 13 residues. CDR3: CASSPEGRTEAFF. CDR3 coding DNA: TGTGCCAGCTCCCCGGAGGGGCGCACTGAAGCTTTCTTT.

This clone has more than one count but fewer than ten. As DNA, the CDR3 is TGTGCCTGGGGGAGGGGACCTGGAAACACCATATATTTT. It codes for CAWGRGPGNTIYF. The genes are TRBV30 and TRBJ1-3, with D possibly matching TRBD1 (5 bases). This CDR3 has 13 amino acids. Trimming removed 5 bases at V and 2 bases at J, with 10 bases between. CDR1 is GTSNPN, CDR2 SVGIG, per germline (reference sequence).

The CDR3 sequence is CASSQDQEREVPEQYF. The CDR3 DNA is TGTGCCAGCAGCCAAGATCAGGAGCGGGAGGTGCCCGAGCAGTACTTC. V usage is TRBV4-2 and J usage is TRBJ2-7; TRBD2 matches at 9 bases. V was clipped by 0 bases and J by 6 bases; unmatched bases: 9. Germline V gene sequence: CDR1 LGHNA, CDR2 YNFKEQ. This CDR3 is built from 16 residues.

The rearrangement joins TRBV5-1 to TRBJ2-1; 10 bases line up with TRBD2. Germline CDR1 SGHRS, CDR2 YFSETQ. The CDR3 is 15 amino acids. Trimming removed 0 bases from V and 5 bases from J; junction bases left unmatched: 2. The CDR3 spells CASSLVGLANNEQFF. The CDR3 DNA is TGCGCCAGCAGCTTGGTGGGACTAGCGAACAATGAGCAGTTCTTC.

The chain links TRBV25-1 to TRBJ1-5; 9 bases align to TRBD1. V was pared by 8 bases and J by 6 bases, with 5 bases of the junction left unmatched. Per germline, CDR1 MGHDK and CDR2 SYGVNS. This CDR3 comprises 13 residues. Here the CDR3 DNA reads TGTGCCAGCGGGGGGACAGGGTCTCAGCCCCAGCATTTT. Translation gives CASGGTGSQPQHF.

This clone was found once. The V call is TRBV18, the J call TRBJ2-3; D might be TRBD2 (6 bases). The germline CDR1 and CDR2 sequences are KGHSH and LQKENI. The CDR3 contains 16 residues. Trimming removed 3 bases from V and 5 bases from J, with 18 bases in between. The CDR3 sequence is CASSPRESDGQDTQYF. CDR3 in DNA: TGTGCCAGCTCACCCCGGGAGAGCGACGGACAAGATACGCAGTATTTT.

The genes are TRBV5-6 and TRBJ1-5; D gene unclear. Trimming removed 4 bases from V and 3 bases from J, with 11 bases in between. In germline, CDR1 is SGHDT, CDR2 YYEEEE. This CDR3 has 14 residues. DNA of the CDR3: TGTGCCAGCAGCCCGGGCGGGGTCAATCAGCCCCAGCATTTT. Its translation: CASSPGGVNQPQHF.

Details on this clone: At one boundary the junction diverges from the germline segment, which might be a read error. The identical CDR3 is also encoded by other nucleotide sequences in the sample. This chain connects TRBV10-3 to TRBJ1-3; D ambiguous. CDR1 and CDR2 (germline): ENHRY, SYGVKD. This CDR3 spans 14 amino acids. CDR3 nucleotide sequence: TGCGCCATCAGTGATCACAGCTCTGGAAACACCATATATTTT. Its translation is CAISDHSSGNTIYF.

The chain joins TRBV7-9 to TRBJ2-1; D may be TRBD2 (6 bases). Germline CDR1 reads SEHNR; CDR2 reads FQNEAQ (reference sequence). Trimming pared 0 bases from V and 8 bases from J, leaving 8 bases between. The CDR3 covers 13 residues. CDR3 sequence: CASSLAPSDEQFF. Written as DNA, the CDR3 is TGTGCCAGCAGCTTAGCTCCTAGCGATGAGCAGTTCTTC.